This T cell receptor (beta chain) is drawn from a study of blood T cells in healthy people across ages. On the study more broadly: About one barcoded beta molecule per two T cells was captured by template switching. Study-level points and caveats: Whereas aged donors had fewer naive CD4+ cells, long-lived donors had more of them and higher diversity. TCR beta diversity, measured per million T cells, fell in a roughly linear way with age.

Primers used in a second PCR of roughly 6 to 11 cycles were a sample-barcoded 5' primer and a J-beta primer mix. TCRdb called the 5' RACE reads again in MiXCR, with one record for every CDR3 protein. This sample has 1,500,000 or so distinct CDR3 sequences, with approximately 43% found just once. V lost 2 bases, J lost 4 bases, and 13 bases stayed unmatched. CDR1 SEHNR and CDR2 FQNEAQ come from the germline V gene (reference sequence). The length of the CDR3 is 17 residues. Isolation of PBMCs gave at least 7 million cells per sample. As for this clonotype: Its antigen remains unknown.

The chain has TRBV7-9 and TRBJ1-2, with 7 bases fitting TRBD1. This TCR came from a woman aged 18-35 years in good health. Sequencing was performed on blood. CDR3 DNA sequence: TGTGCCAGCAGCTTATCAGGCCGACAGGGTTGGAGCTATGGCTACACCTTC. Residues: CASSLSGRQGWSYGYTF.